The present entry profiles one TCR beta chain with its context. What this receptor recognizes is not known. Base qualities are not provided; no much larger clone lies one nucleotide away. V lost 4 bases and J lost 5 bases, and the count of bases not matched to a germline gene is 11. The CDR3 spans 15 residues, from the cysteine through the phenylalanine. Just CDR3 DNA is preserved here, 45 bases in frame from base 1. The germline V gene yields SGHRS for CDR1 and YFSETQ for CDR2. TCRbeta CDR3 regions were amplified from genomic DNA by means of the immunoSEQ Assay, a bias-controlled multiplex PCR. Regarding the original processing steps: Nucleated cell counts per sample were estimated from amplification of reference gene primers within the assay. To quantify the absolute abundance of each unique TCRbeta CDR3 rearrangement, sequence reads were collapsed and filtered. For each sample, productive Simpson clonality was calculated as the square root of Simpson's diversity index over productive rearrangements. TCRdb stores this immuneACCESS table with in-frame sequences only. Part of the clones is absent; in the studies checked, under half of the shortfall reflects unresolved V genes, and no reason is known for the rest. The V and J calls and clone size come from that table; D and trimming were worked out from the DNA. This sample comprises about 140,000 clones, just under 90% of them detected only once. The top ten clonotypes cover approximately 11% of the sample.

Collaborating institutions collected whole blood in K2EDTA tubes following their own protocols. For TCRbeta analysis, collaborator samples were shipped as frozen whole blood, as isolated PBMCs, or as DNA extracted from either sample type. These data come from a study of blood T cell repertoires in COVID-19 (dated by TCRdb to 2018 to 2020). Regarding the complete study: Collaborator samples came from the United States, Italy and Spain and covered acute and convalescent phases of COVID-19. The material from the prospective study consisted of cDNA or gDNA derived from T cells, B-cell-depleted T cells, or PBMCs. Subjects who had been exposed to COVID-19, were actively infected with it, or had recovered from it provided the deeply sampled blood TCRbeta repertoires that made up the dataset. The repertoires were made available in a free public database intended to serve as a resource for research on the immune response to SARS-CoV-2. The samples were drawn from the first 160 participants of the ongoing ImmuneRACE study and from over 950 subjects provided by 6 global collaborators. The sample metadata nearly always contained a de-identified subject ID, COVID-19 status, age in years and sex. Where HLA class I and class II types were available, the types were taken from metadata supplied by the sample provider, not from assay-based typing.

Paper-wide results and their limitations: Clinical and demographic metadata were provided uncurated, with the amount varying by source and participant.

Sequenced material: peripheral blood. The TCR sequence derives from a woman older than 75 with acute or convalescent COVID-19. Here the chain combines TRBV5-1 and TRBJ2-5; TRBD1 fits 7 bases in the junction. The sequenced DNA: TGCGCCAGCAGCCCCCTTCCGGGACAGCCCGAGACCCAGTACTTC. It is translated as CASSPLPGQPETQYF.